Below, one T cell receptor (beta chain) is given with its context. These data belong to a study of OX40 agonist ivuxolimab in advanced cancers. CDR3 length: 14 amino acids. Germline trimming cut 4 bases from V and 5 bases from J; bases unmatched to any gene: 5. Germline values: CDR1 MNHEY, CDR2 SVGAGI. Sequenced by immunoSEQ multiplex PCR; TCRdb stores in-frame clones only, minus some. This table has about 46,000 clones, around nine tenths appearing once. The sample here was CD4+ or CD8+ T cells sorted from blood, taken in a trial of the OX40 agonist ivuxolimab. This rearrangement joins TRBV6-5 to TRBJ2-7; 10 positions match TRBD1. The origin of this receptor is an adult with an advanced solid tumor such as melanoma, head and neck, liver or kidney cancer. CDR3 sequence reads: CASSWTGGSHEQYF. DNA for the CDR3: TGTGCCAGCAGTTGGACAGGGGGAAGCCACGAGCAGTACTTC.